What follows are 27 T cell receptor beta chains derived from one specimen sequenced in a study of tumor-infiltrating lymphocytes in primary liver carcinoma. Synthesis of TCR beta cDNA was carried out from 500 ng total RNA with a constant-region primer. Nested multiplex PCR, run for three rounds with slightly modified ARM-PCR, yielded TCR beta libraries. TRBV1-TRBV30 forward primers and a C-beta reverse primer were used in the first two PCR rounds, which each ran for 9 to 10 cycles. TCRdb itself ran the multiplex PCR reads through MiXCR, one entry per CDR3 protein. This sample has 95,000 to 100,000 distinct CDR3 sequences, with about 70% found just once. The roughly 17-32 mg bulk tissue piece was not sorted before simultaneous RNA and DNA extraction. Sample: liver tumor tissue from sampling region 2. Subset of the sample: tumor region T2, inferior pole. All receptors come from a woman aged 55-70 years with primary liver carcinoma and hepatitis B virus infection.

The chain has TRBV11-2 and TRBJ2-7; TRBD2 aligns across 7 bases. The CDR3 length is 15 residues. The J segment lost 4 bases and the V segment lost 5 bases, leaving 11 bases of the junction unmatched. Looked up from germline, CDR1 is SGHAT and CDR2 is FQNNGV. This CDR3 is CASSPAGLVVYEQYF. CDR3 in DNA: TGTGCCAGCAGCCCTGCCGGACTAGTGGTTTACGAGCAGTACTTC.

This clonotype has only a few counts. The rearrangement joins TRBV7-9 to TRBJ2-3; TRBD1 agrees at 11 bases. The CDR3 sequence is 17 residues long. From germline, CDR1 is SEHNR and CDR2 FQNEAQ (reference sequence). Germline trimming cut 2 bases from V and 0 bases from J; bases unmatched to any gene: 4. CDR3 protein: CASSLTGTGGSTDTQYF. Written as DNA, the CDR3 is TGTGCCAGCAGCTTAACAGGGACAGGGGGTAGCACAGATACGCAGTATTTT.

A word on this clonotype: Its ends do not fully match the called genes, so a read error is possible. V and J are TRBV6-5 and TRBJ2-7; tentatively, D is TRBD1 (5 bases). The CDR3 extends over 14 amino acids. The germline CDR1 and CDR2 sequences are MNHEY and SVGAGI. The CDR3 region is CASSSAGYRNEQYF. CDR3 sequence (DNA): TGTGCTAGCAGTTCAGCAGGGTATCGCAACGAGCAGTACTTC.

This clonotype has a handful of counts. A much larger clone lies a single base off, so this may be a read error. The chain links TRBV6-6 to TRBJ1-2; 7 positions agree with TRBD1. The CDR3 is made up of 15 amino acids. CDR1 is MNHNY and CDR2 is SVGAGI in the germline V gene (reference sequence). The CDR3 protein is CASRRDSLSPYGCTF. DNA of the CDR3: TGTGCCAGCCGCCGGGACAGTCTCTCCCCCTATGGCTGCACCTTC.

Worth noting for this clonotype: The conserved phenylalanine or tryptophan is not found at the CDR3 terminus, so this likely reflects a read error. The DNA is omitted, as the CDR3 cannot be located on it reliably, and the CDR3 follows TCRdb's listing. The J gene is TRBJ2-2, the V gene TRBV11-1; the table calls TRBD1, which could not be checked here. The CDR3 length is 17 residues, termini included. The germline V gene encodes CDR1 SGHAT and CDR2 FQDESV (reference sequence). The CDR3 is CASSARPFLVNTGELFL.

This clonotype turned up a few times. The V call is TRBV28, the J call TRBJ2-7; no clear D gene. V lost 4 bases and J lost 3, with 25 bases in between. The CDR3 runs 18 residues. Per germline, CDR1 MDHEN and CDR2 SYDVKM. CDR3 DNA: TGTGCCAGCAGTTCCTGGGGTTCGCATCTGGGTGGGGACTACGAGCAGTACTTC. Translated, it gives CASSSWGSHLGGDYEQYF. The variable domain in full, completed from reference TRBV28 and TRBJ2-7, reads DVKVTQSSRYLVKRTGEKVFLECVQDMDHENMFWYRQDPGLGLRLIYFSYDVKMKEKGDIPEGYSVSREKKERFSLILESASTNQTSMYLCASSSWGSHLGGDYEQYFGPGTRLTVT.

Regarding this clonotype: At one boundary the junction diverges from the germline segment, which might be a read error. The V gene is TRBV11-3, the J gene TRBJ2-1, with 8 bases fitting TRBD1. Germline V gene data show CDR1 as SGHNT and CDR2 as YENEEA. The CDR3 runs 13 residues. CDR3 nucleotide sequence: TGTGCCGGCAGTACAGGGGGCTACAATGAGCAGTTCTTC. Protein product: CAGSTGGYNEQFF.

This clonotype appeared a single time. The chain combines TRBV6-6 with TRBJ2-3; a possible D gene is TRBD2 (6 bases). CDR3 length equals 14 residues. Germline V gene sequence: CDR1 MNHNY, CDR2 SVGAGI (reference sequence). This CDR3 reads CTNKESGSTDTQYF. CDR3 DNA: TGTACCAACAAAGAGAGCGGGAGCACAGATACGCAGTATTTT.

A remark on this clonotype: Given a much more abundant clone one base away, this may be a read error. This chain joins TRBV7-9 and TRBJ1-4; 7 bases are a match to TRBD1. Germline V gene sequence: CDR1 SEHNR, CDR2 FQNEAQ (reference sequence). The CDR3 has 16 amino acids. Here the CDR3 DNA reads TGTGCCAGCTGCTTAAGCGCAGGGGGAGCTAATGAAAAACTGTTTTTT. The encoded protein is CASCLSAGGANEKLFF.

The sample holds one count of this clonotype. At one of its ends the junction is not consistent with the germline gene, which may arise from a read error. The chain combines TRBV11-3 with TRBJ2-3; D may be TRBD1 (6 bases). CDR3 length: 14 residues. Germline CDR1 is SGHNT and CDR2 is YENEEA. The CDR3 reads CGSSFTGSTDTQYF. CDR3 DNA sequence: TGTGGCAGCAGTTTCACAGGGAGCACAGATACGCAGTATTTT.

This clonotype was picked up a small number of times. A much larger clonotype is one base distant, so this may be a read error. The J gene is TRBJ2-4, the V gene TRBV5-6; D remains unclear. CDR3 length: 13 amino acids. The germline CDR1 and CDR2 sequences are SGHDT and YYEEEE. Trimming stripped 0 bases from V and 6 bases from J, with 7 bases between. The CDR3 loop is CASSLGGRNIQYF. CDR3 DNA: TGTGCCAGCAGCTTGGGTGGCAGAAACATTCAGTACTTC.

The J gene is TRBJ2-7, the V gene TRBV6-5; the match to TRBD1 covers 7 bases. CDR3 length: 16 amino acids. CDR1 is MNHEY and CDR2 is SVGAGI in the germline V gene. The J segment lost 2 bases and the V segment lost 11 bases, leaving 18 bases of the junction unmatched. CDR3: CAGCYRTGTDAYEQYF. DNA for the CDR3: TGTGCCGGCTGTTATCGAACCGGGACAGATGCCTACGAGCAGTACTTC.

Comments on this clonotype: Being one base from a much bigger clone, this may be a read error. The rearrangement uses TRBV5-1 and TRBJ2-1; TRBD2 matches at 8 bases. This CDR3 spans 14 amino acids. Germline-derived CDR1 and CDR2 are SGHRS and YFSETQ. CDR3 in amino acids: CACSSPGLEYEQFF. DNA of the CDR3: TGCGCCTGCAGCTCGCCGGGACTAGAATATGAGCAGTTCTTC.

This clonotype showed up many times. The V and J genes are TRBV12-5 and TRBJ2-1, with TRBD2 matching over 9 bases. CDR3 length: 15 amino acids. Germline CDR1 is LGHNT and CDR2 is FRNRAP. V was clipped by 6 bases and J by 4 bases; unmatched bases: 7. CDR3 loop: CASGQTSGLYNEQFF. CDR3 nucleotide sequence: TGTGCTAGTGGCCAGACTAGCGGCCTATACAATGAGCAGTTCTTC. The variable domain in full, with the rest retrieved from reference TRBV12-5 and TRBJ2-1, is DARVTQTPRHKVTEMGQEVTMRCQPILGHNTVFWYRQTMMQGLELLAYFRNRAPLDDSGMPKDRFSAEMPDATLATLKIQPSEPRDSAVYFCASGQTSGLYNEQFFGPGTRLTVL.

Points on this clonotype: One junction end does not reproduce the germline sequence, and a read error may be involved. The chain links TRBV11-2 to TRBJ1-2; 7 bases match TRBD1. CDR1 and CDR2 (germline): SGHAT, FQNNGV. The CDR3 loop spans 15 amino acids. The CDR3 DNA follows: TGTGCTAGCAGCTTAGAGGGGGCCCGCGGCGGTGGCTACACCTTC. Its protein product is CASSLEGARGGGYTF.

Note on this clonotype: The CDR3 ends on some other residue instead of the conserved phenylalanine or tryptophan, so this is likely a read error. The V and J genes are TRBV11-2 and TRBJ2-3; a weak D match, TRBD2 (5 bases). This CDR3 comprises 13 residues. The V gene lost 0 bases and the J gene lost 7 bases, with 8 bases spanning the gap. From germline, CDR1 is SGHAT and CDR2 FQNNGV. Here the CDR3 DNA reads TGTGCCAGCAGCTTAGATCGAGGGTATACGCAGTATTCT. The encoded protein is CASSLDRGYTQYS.

Concerning this clonotype: This may arise from a read error, as a much more abundant clone is one base away. V usage is TRBV5-6 and J usage is TRBJ2-1; a possible D gene is TRBD2 (6 bases). Germline V lookup: CDR1 SGHDT, CDR2 YYEEEE. The CDR3 has 12 residues. The CDR3 spells CPSSSGLPEQFF. The DNA for the CDR3 is TGTCCCAGCAGCTCCGGACTACCTGAGCAGTTCTTC. Filled out from reference TRBV5-6 and TRBJ2-1, the complete variable domain reads DAGVTQSPTHLIKTRGQQVTLRCSPKSGHDTVSWYQQALGQGPQFIFQYYEEEERQRGNFPDRFSGHQFPNYSSELNVNALLLGDSALYLCPSSSGLPEQFFGPGTRLTVL.

This chain uses TRBV9 with TRBJ2-1; 9 nucleotides line up with TRBD1. The V gene's germline CDR1 is SGDLS and CDR2 YYNGEE. There are 16 residues in the CDR3. Germline trimming cut 3 bases from V and 12 bases from J; bases unmatched to any gene: 16. In DNA form, the CDR3 reads TGTGCCAGCAGCGCCCCGGGACAGGGCTCCTACGATGGGCAGTTCTTC. It yields the protein CASSAPGQGSYDGQFF.

A note on this clonotype: A junction end diverges from the germline sequence, so it may reflect a read error. This chain joins TRBV29-1 and TRBJ2-1, with 11 bases that match TRBD2. The CDR3 consists of 15 residues. CDR1 and CDR2 (germline): SQVTM, ANQGSEA. Written as DNA, the CDR3 is TGCAGCGTTGAAGTCCTGACTAGCGGGATTAATGCGCAGTTCTTC. It codes for CSVEVLTSGINAQFF.

Remarks on this clonotype: The junction differs from germline at one of its ends, possibly a read error. The V gene is TRBV12-3 or TRBV12-4, the J gene TRBJ2-7; D is perhaps TRBD1 (5 bases). The length of the CDR3 is 15 residues. The chain's CDR3 is CASRKNRGAQYEQYF. The CDR3 DNA sequence: TGTGCCAGCAGGAAAAACCGTGGGGCCCAATACGAGCAATACTTC.

By share, this clonotype counts as medium-sized. The rearrangement links TRBV11-1 to TRBJ2-5; D ambiguous. The CDR3 is 14 amino acids. The V gene lost 6 bases and the J gene lost 5 bases, with 16 bases spanning the gap. CDR1 is SGHAT and CDR2 is FQDESV in the germline V gene (reference sequence). CDR3 in DNA: TGTGCCAGCAGACTGAGAGTAACCTCGGAGACCCAGTACTTC. It specifies CASRLRVTSETQYF.

Comments on this clonotype: Given a much more abundant clone one base away, this may be a read error. The genes are TRBV12-3 or TRBV12-4 and TRBJ2-3; TRBD2 might be the D (6 bases). The germline V and J ends were trimmed by 3 bases and 5 bases, with 21 bases remaining between them. The CDR3 is 17 amino acids. CDR3 protein: CASSLVGSGTGLDTQYF. CDR3 DNA: TGTGCCAGCAGTTTGGTGGGCTCCGGGACTGGATTAGATACGCAGTATTTT.

Concerning this clonotype: The junction departs from the called germline gene at one end, perhaps through a read error. The V and J genes are TRBV11-1 and TRBJ2-7, with D unresolved. This CDR3 region has 13 residues. Per germline, CDR1 SGHAT and CDR2 FQDESV (reference sequence). For the CDR3, the DNA is TGTGCCATCAGCCCCAGTCTGCTGTACGAGCAGTACTTC. It encodes CAISPSLLYEQYF.

The V call is TRBV11-2, the J call TRBJ1-1; no reliable D call. CDR3 length equals 20 residues. Trimming pared 1 base from V and 0 bases from J, leaving 24 bases between. Germline loops: CDR1 SGHAT, CDR2 FQNNGV. The CDR3 coding sequence is TGTGCCAGCAGCTTAGGGTCACGTAGGGTCCGAGGACCATTGAACACTGAAGCTTTCTTT. Encoded protein: CASSLGSRRVRGPLNTEAFF.

This clonotype was observed once. A read error is possible here, since a much larger clone lies one base away. This rearrangement joins TRBV5-1 to TRBJ2-1; 8 bases match TRBD2. Germline V lookup: CDR1 SGHRS, CDR2 YFSETQ. The length of the CDR3 is 14 residues. Trimming removed 5 bases from V and 4 bases from J; junction bases left unmatched: 5. CDR3 DNA sequence: TGCGCCAGCAGTTTCGGGGGGGCATACAATGAGCAGTTCTTC. This codes for CASSFGGAYNEQFF. Full variable domain (remainder filled in from reference TRBV5-1 and TRBJ2-1): KAGVTQTPRYLIKTRGQQVTLSCSPISGHRSVSWYQQTPGQGLQFLFEYFSETQRNKGNFPGRFSGRQFSNSRSEMNVSTLELGDSALYLCASSFGGAYNEQFFGPGTRLTVL.

On this clonotype: One end of the junction is discordant with germline, which a read error may explain. V usage is TRBV11-2 and J usage is TRBJ2-2; D gene ambiguous. This CDR3 spans 15 amino acids. Germline V gene data show CDR1 as SGHAT and CDR2 as FQNNGV. CDR3 nucleotide sequence: TGTACCAGCAGCCTTCTGCAAGGACCGACCGGGGAGCTGTTTTTT. Residues: CTSSLLQGPTGELFF. Full variable domain (rest looked up from reference TRBV11-2 and TRBJ2-2): EAGVAQSPRYKIIEKRQSVAFWCNPISGHATLYWYQQILGQGPKLLIQFQNNGVVDDSQLPKDRFSAERLKGVDSTLKIQPAKLEDSAVYLCTSSLLQGPTGELFFGEGSRLTVL.

The V call is TRBV29-1, the J call TRBJ2-5; TRBD1 agrees at 10 bases. The CDR3 has 13 residues. Looked up from germline, CDR1 is SQVTM and CDR2 is ANQGSEA. The CDR3: CSATTGGRETQYF. In DNA form, the CDR3 reads TGCAGTGCTACGACAGGGGGCCGAGAGACCCAGTACTTC.